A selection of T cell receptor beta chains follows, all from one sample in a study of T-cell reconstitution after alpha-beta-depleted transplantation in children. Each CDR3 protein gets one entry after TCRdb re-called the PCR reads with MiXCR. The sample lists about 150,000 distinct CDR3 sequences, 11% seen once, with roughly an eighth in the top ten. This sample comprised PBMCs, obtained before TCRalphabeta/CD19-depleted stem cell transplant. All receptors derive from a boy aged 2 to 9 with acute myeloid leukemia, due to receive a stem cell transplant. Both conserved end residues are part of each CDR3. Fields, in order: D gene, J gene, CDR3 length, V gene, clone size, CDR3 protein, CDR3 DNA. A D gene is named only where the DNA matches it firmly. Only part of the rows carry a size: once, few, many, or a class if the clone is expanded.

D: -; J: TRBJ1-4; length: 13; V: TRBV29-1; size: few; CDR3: CSVARGYNEKLFF; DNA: TGCAGCGTTGCTCGGGGATATAATGAAAAACTGTTTTTT
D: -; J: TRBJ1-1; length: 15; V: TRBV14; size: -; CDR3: CASSQTLRGYTEAFF; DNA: TGTGCCAGCAGCCAAACTCTAAGGGGGTACACTGAAGCTTTCTTT
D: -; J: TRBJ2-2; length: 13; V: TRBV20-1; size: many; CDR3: CSATLTNTGELFF; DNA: TGCAGTGCCACACTTACGAACACCGGGGAGCTGTTTTTT
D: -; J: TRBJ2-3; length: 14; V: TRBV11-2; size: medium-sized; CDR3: CASSLGDRPDTQYF; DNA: TGTGCCAGCAGCTTAGGCGACAGGCCGGATACGCAGTATTTT
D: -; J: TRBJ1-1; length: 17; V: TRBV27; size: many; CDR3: CASRLRTGPLPNTEAFF; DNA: TGTGCCAGCAGACTTAGAACAGGACCACTCCCGAACACTGAAGCTTTCTTT
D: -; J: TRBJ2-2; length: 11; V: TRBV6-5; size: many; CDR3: CASTGTGELFF; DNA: TGTGCCAGCACGGGGACCGGGGAGCTGTTTTTT
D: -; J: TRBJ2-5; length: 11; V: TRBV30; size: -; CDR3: CAWGTGETQYF; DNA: TGTGCCTGGGGGACGGGCGAGACCCAGTACTTC
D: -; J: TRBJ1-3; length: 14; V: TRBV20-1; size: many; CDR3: CSARRQLEGNTIYF; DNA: TGCAGTGCTAGAAGACAGCTCGAAGGAAACACCATATATTTT
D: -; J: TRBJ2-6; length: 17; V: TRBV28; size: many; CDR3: CASSVRGFRSGANVLTF; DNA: TGTGCCAGCAGTGTCAGGGGATTCAGGTCTGGGGCCAACGTCCTGACTTTC
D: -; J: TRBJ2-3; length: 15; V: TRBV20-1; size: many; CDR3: CSAPDTGQGTDTQYF; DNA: TGCAGTGCTCCAGACACAGGCCAGGGCACAGATACGCAGTATTTT
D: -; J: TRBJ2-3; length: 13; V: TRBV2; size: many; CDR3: CASSEGRGNTQYF; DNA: TGTGCCAGCAGTGAAGGCAGGGGTAATACGCAGTATTTT
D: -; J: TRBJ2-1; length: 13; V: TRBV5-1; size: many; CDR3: CASSRTTYNEQFF; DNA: TGCGCCAGCAGCCGTACTACTTACAATGAGCAGTTCTTC
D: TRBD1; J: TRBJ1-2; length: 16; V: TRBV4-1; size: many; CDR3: CASSQSGQTNNYGYTF; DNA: TGCGCCAGCAGCCAGTCGGGACAGACCAATAACTATGGCTACACCTTC
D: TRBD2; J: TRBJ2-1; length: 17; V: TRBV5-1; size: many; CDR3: CASSLPNSGFLYNEQFF; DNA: TGCGCCAGCAGCCTCCCCAATAGCGGGTTCCTTTACAATGAGCAGTTCTTC
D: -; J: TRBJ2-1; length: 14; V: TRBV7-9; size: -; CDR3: CAISKKGAYNEQFF; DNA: TGTGCCATCAGCAAAAAGGGGGCCTACAATGAGCAGTTCTTC
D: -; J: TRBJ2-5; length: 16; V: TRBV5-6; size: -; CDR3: CASGPGLMCNQETQYF; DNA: TGTGCCAGCGGCCCCGGGCTGATGTGCAACCAAGAGACCCAGTACTTC
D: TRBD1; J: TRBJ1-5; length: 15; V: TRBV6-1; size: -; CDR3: CASSGDRGGNQPQHF; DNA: TGTGCCAGCAGCGGGGACAGGGGGGGCAATCAGCCCCAGCATTTT
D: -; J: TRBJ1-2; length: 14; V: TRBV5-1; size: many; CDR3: CASSLSQTNYGYTF; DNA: TGCGCCAGCAGCTTGAGCCAGACAAACTATGGCTACACCTTC
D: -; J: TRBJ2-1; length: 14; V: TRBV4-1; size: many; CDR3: CASSPPGSGEKQFF; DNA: TGCGCCAGCAGCCCCCCCGGGAGCGGCGAGAAGCAGTTCTTC
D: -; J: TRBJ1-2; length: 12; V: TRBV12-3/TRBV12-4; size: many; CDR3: CASSRDTDGYTF; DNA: TGTGCCAGCAGCCGGGACACCGATGGCTACACCTTC
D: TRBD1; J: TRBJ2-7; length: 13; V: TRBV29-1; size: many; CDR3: CSLVGQGLYEQYF; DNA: TGCAGCCTTGTGGGACAGGGACTGTACGAGCAGTACTTC
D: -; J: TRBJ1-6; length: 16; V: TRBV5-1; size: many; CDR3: CASSSRDRSGNSPLHF; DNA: TGCGCCAGCAGCTCACGAGACAGGAGCGGTAATTCACCCCTCCACTTT
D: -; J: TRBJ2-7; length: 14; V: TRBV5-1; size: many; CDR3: CASSLEVHSYEQYF; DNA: TGCGCCAGCAGCTTAGAAGTCCACTCCTACGAGCAGTACTTC
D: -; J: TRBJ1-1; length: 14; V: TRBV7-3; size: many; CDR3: CASSPETKNTEAFF; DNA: TGTGCCAGCAGCCCCGAGACCAAGAACACTGAAGCTTTCTTT
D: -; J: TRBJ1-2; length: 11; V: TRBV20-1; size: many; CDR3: CSAKLSYGYTF; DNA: TGCAGTGCTAAACTAAGCTATGGCTACACCTTC
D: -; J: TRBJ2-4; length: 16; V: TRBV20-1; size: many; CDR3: CSAREDRGAAKNIQYF; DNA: TGCAGTGCTAGAGAGGACAGAGGGGCGGCCAAAAACATTCAGTACTTC
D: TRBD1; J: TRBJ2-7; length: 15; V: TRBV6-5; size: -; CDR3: CASSLSGTASYEQYF; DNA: TGTGCCAGCAGTTTGTCCGGGACAGCCTCCTACGAGCAGTACTTC
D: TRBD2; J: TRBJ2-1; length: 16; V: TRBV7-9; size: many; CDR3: CASSLNTGTNPLEQFF; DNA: TGTGCCAGCAGCTTAAACACCGGGACTAACCCCTTAGAGCAGTTCTTC
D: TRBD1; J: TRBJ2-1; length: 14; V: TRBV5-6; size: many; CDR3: CATFSGTDYNEQFF; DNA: TGTGCCACCTTCTCCGGGACAGATTACAATGAGCAGTTCTTC
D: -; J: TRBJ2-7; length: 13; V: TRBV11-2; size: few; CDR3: CASSRNEGSEQYF; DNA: TGTGCCAGCAGCCGAAACGAGGGATCCGAGCAGTACTTC
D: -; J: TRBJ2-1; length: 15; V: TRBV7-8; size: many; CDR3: CASSHRRVLYNEQFF; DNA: TGTGCCAGCAGCCATCGGAGGGTGTTGTACAATGAGCAGTTCTTC
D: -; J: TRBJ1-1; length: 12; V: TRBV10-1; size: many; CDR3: CASSEGVGEAFF; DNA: TGCGCCAGCAGTGAAGGTGTGGGTGAAGCTTTCTTT
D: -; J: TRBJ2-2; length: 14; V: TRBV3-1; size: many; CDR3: CASSLGPDTGELFF; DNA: TGTGCCAGCAGCCTGGGTCCAGACACCGGGGAGCTGTTTTTT
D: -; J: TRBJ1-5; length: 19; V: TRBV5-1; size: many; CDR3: CASSSRGGPRGYSNQPQHF; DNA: TGCGCCAGCAGCTCCCGAGGAGGCCCGAGAGGTTATAGCAATCAGCCCCAGCATTTT
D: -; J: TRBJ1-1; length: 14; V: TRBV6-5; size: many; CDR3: CASSSTRWDTEAFF; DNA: TGTGCCAGCAGTTCCACACGCTGGGACACTGAAGCTTTCTTT
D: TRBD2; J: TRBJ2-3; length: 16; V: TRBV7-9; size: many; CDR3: CASSLGGLAATDTQYF; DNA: TGTGCCAGCAGCTTAGGGGGACTAGCGGCCACAGATACGCAGTATTTT
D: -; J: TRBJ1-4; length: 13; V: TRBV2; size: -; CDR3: CASSAASGEKLFF; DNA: TGTGCCAGCAGTGCAGCCTCCGGCGAAAAACTGTTTTTT
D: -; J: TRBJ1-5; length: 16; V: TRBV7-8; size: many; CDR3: CASSPDNLLVNQPQHF; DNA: TGTGCCAGCAGCCCCGACAATCTCCTGGTGAATCAGCCCCAGCATTTT
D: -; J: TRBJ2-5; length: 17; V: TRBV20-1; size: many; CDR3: CSARDPPGSNRGETQYF; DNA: TGCAGTGCTAGAGATCCCCCGGGGAGCAATAGGGGAGAGACCCAGTACTTC
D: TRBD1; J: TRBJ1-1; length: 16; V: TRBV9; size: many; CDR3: CASSEGTGGANTEAFF; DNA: TGTGCCAGCAGCGAAGGGACAGGGGGGGCGAACACTGAAGCTTTCTTT
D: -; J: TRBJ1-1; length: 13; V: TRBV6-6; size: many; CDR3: CASRGGTITEAFF; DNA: TGTGCCAGCAGGGGGGGAACAATTACTGAAGCTTTCTTT